This note documents a single T cell receptor beta chain sequence. Its specificity is unknown. TCRdb re-analysed the reads in MiXCR, keeping a single row per CDR3 protein. The sample has approximately 730,000 distinct CDR3 sequences, just under 30% seen once. This specimen comes from a study of T cell repertoires in cytomegalovirus infection. Overall study: HLA-B-restricted CMV epitopes that are well studied, plus recently identified HLA-C-restricted ones, were used by the study. From public TCR beta signatures came an indication of both CMV infection and matching HLA type. General observations from the study: Clonotypes of TCR beta that were HLA-C-restricted and CMV-specific dominated the ex vivo response. Individuals carrying CMV plus the relevant HLA were identified by cumulative frequency of public TCR beta families.

The germline CDR1 and CDR2 sequences are MGHRA and YSYEKL. The ends were cut back, 0 bases at V and 7 bases at J, with 12 bases in the middle. The CDR3 runs to 14 residues. The sequenced sample was cultured CD8+ T cells from PBMCs, obtained from culture after CMV antigen stimulation. The clonotype was recovered from a human donor in good health (CMV status not recorded). Some clones in this sample may be carry-over from other donors' samples. The gene calls are TRBV4-1 and TRBJ1-1; a possible D gene is TRBD1 (6 bases). CDR3 DNA sequence: TGCGCCAGCAGCCAAGATCTTGGGGGCCGTGAAGCTTTCTTT. Protein: CASSQDLGGREAFF.